The 24 T cell receptor beta chains below all came from one sample that was sequenced in a study of multiple sclerosis patients with progressive multifocal leukoencephalopathy. Profiled with immunoSEQ multiplex PCR; TCRdb holds only in-frame clones, not every one. The sample lists more than 30,000 clones; 80% to 95% were seen once. As for time point: before natalizumab initiation. The specimen sequenced was PBMCs. The source of these receptors is a man aged 30-40 years with multiple sclerosis.

V is TRBV18 and J is TRBJ2-6; D unclear. V was clipped by 3 bases and J by 0 bases, with 3 bases between them. Germline loops: CDR1 KGHSH, CDR2 LQKENI. This CDR3 contains 14 residues. The DNA for the CDR3 is TGTGCCAGCTCACCCATCTCTGGGGCCAACGTCCTGACTTTC. It encodes CASSPISGANVLTF.

This sequence joins TRBV11-2 and TRBJ2-5, with D perhaps matching TRBD1 (5 bases). The J call may be faulty, since TRBJ2-7 better matches the DNA end. The V gene's germline CDR1 is SGHAT and CDR2 FQNNGV. The CDR3 is 15 residues long. The CDR3 DNA reads as TGTGCCAGCAGCTTAGTTTCCCAGGGATCGTACGAGCAGTACTTC. Translation gives CASSLVSQGSYEQYF.

The chain carries TRBV4-3 and TRBJ2-7, with 9 positions matching TRBD2. Germline V gene sequence: CDR1 LGHNA, CDR2 YSLEER. The CDR3 extends over 17 amino acids. V lost 0 bases to trimming and J lost 3 bases; unmatched junction nucleotides: 9. For the CDR3, the DNA is TGCGCCAGCAGCCAAGATAGGGCGGGAGGGCCCAGCTACGAGCAGTACGTC. Translation gives CASSQDRAGGPSYEQYV.

This clone has just a few counts. The rearrangement uses TRBV9 and TRBJ2-3; 7 nucleotides agree with TRBD2. Germline V gives CDR1 SGDLS, CDR2 YYNGEE. The J segment lost 2 bases and the V segment lost 4 bases, leaving 7 bases of the junction unmatched. This CDR3 contains 15 residues. The CDR3 DNA is TGTGCCAGCAGCCCCACGGCGGGAGCCACAGATACGCAGTATTTT. It translates to CASSPTAGATDTQYF.

The chain recombines TRBV2 with TRBJ1-1, with D hard to call. The ends were cut back, 4 bases at V and 3 bases at J, with 12 bases in the middle. Germline values: CDR1 SNHLY, CDR2 FYNNEI. The CDR3 is 14 amino acids. The CDR3 DNA reads as TGTGCCAGCAGTGGTGTGGTCTTGGACACTGAAGCTTTCTTT. Translating it yields CASSGVVLDTEAFF.

On this clone itself: An end of the junction differs from the germline gene, which may be a read error. The chain carries TRBV6-4 and TRBJ2-1; D is uncertain. Germline V lookup: CDR1 MRHNA, CDR2 SNTAGT. CDR3 length equals 13 residues. The CDR3 region is CASSRASNNEQFF. The CDR3 DNA reads as TGTGCCAGCAGTCGGGCCTCCAACAATGAGCAGTTCTTC.

The chain couples TRBV7-2 to TRBJ2-7; no reliable D call. Trimming took 5 bases from V and 3 from J, leaving 11 bases between them. CDR1 SGHTA and CDR2 FQGNSA come from the germline V gene. This CDR3 region has 13 residues. CDR3 sequence (DNA): TGTGCCAGCAGCGTCACAAATATCTACGAGCAGTACTTC. Translating gives CASSVTNIYEQYF.

The chain uses TRBV2 and TRBJ2-2; D might be TRBD2 (5 bases). This CDR3 is 13 amino acids long. Germline loops: CDR1 SNHLY, CDR2 FYNNEI. The V end was cut by 6 bases, the J end by 6 bases, with 11 bases between. The CDR3 sequence: CASSERVAGELFF. The CDR3 DNA is TGTGCCAGCAGCGAGAGGGTAGCCGGGGAGCTGTTTTTT. Filled out from reference TRBV2 and TRBJ2-2, the complete variable domain reads EPEVTQTPSHQVTQMGQEVILRCVPISNHLYFYWYRQILGQKVEFLVSFYNNEISEKSEIFDDQFSVERPDGSNFTLKIRSTKLEDSAMYFCASSERVAGELFFGEGSRLTVL.

This clone was picked up a small number of times. The chain has TRBV9 and TRBJ2-2; 8 bases match TRBD2. Trimming took 2 bases from V and 4 from J; bases not matched to a gene: 1. Per the germline V gene, CDR1 is SGDLS and CDR2 is YYNGEE. The CDR3 runs 14 residues. CDR3 sequence (DNA): TGTGCCAGCAGCGTGACTAGCGTCACCGGGGAGCTGTTTTTT. Amino acid sequence: CASSVTSVTGELFF.

The chain couples TRBV4-2 to TRBJ2-2; 7 bases match TRBD2. Germline-derived CDR1 and CDR2 are LGHNA and YNFKEQ. CDR3 length: 15 amino acids. J was trimmed by 1 base and V by 3 bases; bases with no gene match: 2. This CDR3 is CASSHTSVNTGELFF. The CDR3 bases are TGTGCCAGCAGCCATACTAGCGTGAACACCGGGGAGCTGTTTTTT.

This chain connects TRBV4-3 to TRBJ2-3; possible D gene TRBD1, 5 bases. The CDR3 is 16 amino acids. Germline values: CDR1 LGHNA, CDR2 YSLEER. The V end was cut by 1 base, the J end by 0 bases, with 11 bases between. CDR3 bases: TGCGCCAGCAGCCAAGGACAGCGAACTAGCACAGATACGCAGTATTTT. It translates to CASSQGQRTSTDTQYF.

This clone was seen once. V is TRBV7-2 and J is TRBJ2-7; 7 nucleotides agree with TRBD2. The J segment lost 3 bases and the V segment lost 7 bases, leaving 9 bases of the junction unmatched. This CDR3 comprises 14 residues. Germline V gene sequence: CDR1 SGHTA, CDR2 FQGNSA. In nucleotides, the CDR3 is TGTGCCAGCACCCCTTCTAGCGGACTCTACGAGCAGTACTTC. It encodes CASTPSSGLYEQYF.

The genes are TRBV2 and TRBJ2-7; 7 nucleotides align to TRBD1. The V segment lost 7 bases and the J segment 4 bases; nucleotides outside the gene matches: 4. The CDR3 loop spans 12 amino acids. The germline V gene has CDR1 SNHLY and CDR2 FYNNEI. CDR3 sequence: CASTLDRYEQYV. The CDR3 nucleotides are TGTGCCAGCACCCTGGACAGGTACGAGCAGTACGTC.

V is TRBV6-5 and J is TRBJ2-7; D perhaps matches TRBD2 (5 bases). The CDR3 covers 11 residues. V lost 4 bases and J lost 6, with 7 bases in between. Germline CDR1 and CDR2: MNHEY and SVGAGI. CDR3: CASSLAGEQYF. The CDR3 nucleotides read TGTGCCAGCAGTTTGGCGGGCGAGCAGTACTTC.

V and J are TRBV29-1 and TRBJ2-3, with TRBD2 matching over 8 bases. The CDR3 contains 13 residues. Germline lookup yields CDR1 SQVTM and CDR2 ANQGSEA. The V gene end was trimmed by 5 bases and the J gene end by 3 bases; junction bases not matched to a gene: 4. CDR3 DNA sequence: TGCAGCGTTAGCGGGAGAGCAACAGATACGCAGTATTTT. It specifies CSVSGRATDTQYF.

This clone has just one count. The rearrangement joins TRBV9 to TRBJ2-3; a weak D match, TRBD1 (5 bases). The CDR3 is 14 residues long. The germline gives CDR1 SGDLS, CDR2 YYNGEE. V was cut by 6 bases and J by 2 bases, with 13 bases left in between. The CDR3 is CASNTGFYTDTQYF. Written as DNA, the CDR3 is TGTGCCAGCAACACAGGATTCTACACAGATACGCAGTATTTT.

The J gene is TRBJ2-1, the V gene TRBV7-8; TRBD2 aligns across 7 bases. The trim removed 0 bases at V and 6 bases at J, leaving 11 bases unmatched. The CDR3 spans 17 residues. Germline CDR1 reads SGHVS; CDR2 reads FQNEAQ. In DNA form, the CDR3 reads TGTGCCAGCAGCTTAGCGTCCGGGGCACTAGCGATCAATGAGCAGTTCTTC. It is translated as CASSLASGALAINEQFF.

This clone was recorded only once. J is TRBJ2-1 and V is TRBV7-2; 7 bases align to TRBD2. V lost 5 bases to trimming and J lost 8 bases; unmatched junction nucleotides: 12. Germline V gene sequence: CDR1 SGHTA, CDR2 FQGNSA. The CDR3 runs 15 residues. This CDR3 is CASSVGLDSPYEQFF. CDR3 DNA sequence: TGTGCCAGCAGCGTTGGACTAGATTCCCCCTATGAGCAGTTCTTC.

J is TRBJ2-7 and V is TRBV10-3; D may be TRBD1 or TRBD2 (5 bases each). The V gene's germline CDR1 is ENHRY and CDR2 SYGVKD. Trimming removed 2 bases from V and 2 bases from J, with 7 bases in between. The CDR3 extends over 13 amino acids. The CDR3 reads CAISEGDPYEQYV. CDR3 in DNA: TGTGCCATCAGTGAGGGGGACCCCTACGAGCAGTACGTC.

V usage is TRBV2 and J usage is TRBJ1-2; D is ambiguous. V dropped 1 base and J dropped 4 bases, with 7 bases sitting between them. Germline assignment: CDR1 SNHLY and CDR2 FYNNEI. The CDR3 has 13 residues. DNA for the CDR3: TGTGCCAGCAGTGAAGACAGCTTCTATGGCTACACCTTC. Protein: CASSEDSFYGYTF.

V gene TRBV28 combines with J gene TRBJ1-3; D is unclear. This CDR3 contains 15 residues. Between the trimmed V and J ends, which lost 4 bases and 0 bases, there was a span of 10 bases. Germline V gene lookup returns CDR1 MDHEN and CDR2 SYDVKM. The CDR3, as DNA: TGTGCCAGCAGTTCCGGCAGCATCTCTGGAAACACCATATATTTT. Residues: CASSSGSISGNTIYF.

The chain carries TRBV18 and TRBJ1-3; D ambiguous. V was shortened by 2 bases and J by 0 bases, with 8 bases between the two germline ends. Germline V lookup: CDR1 KGHSH, CDR2 LQKENI. The length of the CDR3 is 15 residues. This chain's CDR3 is CASSPTRPSGNTIYF. CDR3 bases: TGTGCCAGCTCACCAACCCGGCCCTCTGGAAACACCATATATTTT.

The chain employs TRBV7-9 and TRBJ2-7; weak D call: TRBD2 (5 bases). The CDR3 sequence is 13 residues long. V shed 3 bases and J shed 0 bases, with 6 bases lying between them. Germline V gene lookup returns CDR1 SEHNR and CDR2 FQNEAQ (reference sequence). The chain's CDR3 is CASSFGDSYEQYF. CDR3 in DNA: TGTGCCAGCAGCTTCGGGGACTCCTACGAGCAGTACTTC.

The rearrangement joins TRBV19 to TRBJ2-6; weak D call: TRBD2 (6 bases). Germline CDR1 LNHDA, CDR2 SQIVND (reference sequence). The V gene lost 3 bases and the J gene lost 8 bases, with 14 bases spanning the gap. The CDR3 contains 15 residues. The CDR3 loop reads CASSISARETNVLTF. The DNA for the CDR3 is TGTGCCAGTAGTATTTCCGCCCGGGAGACCAACGTCCTGACTTTC.